Listed below are T cell receptor beta chains from one sample, sequenced in a study of blood T cell repertoires in COVID-19. Clones were sequenced by immunoSEQ multiplex PCR, and TCRdb holds only the in-frame ones, with some missing. The sample carries a few hundred thousand clones, roughly nine tenths recorded once. Source material: PBMCs or T cells enriched from blood (not recorded which). The origin of the receptors is a woman between 25 and 40 years old who had recovered from COVID-19. Both conserved end residues are part of each CDR3. Fields, in order: V gene, CDR3 length, clone size, D gene, J gene, CDR3 protein, CDR3 DNA. The D gene is left open where the match is weak. Rows give clone size only sometimes, using once, few, many, or a class for an expanded clone.

TRBV5-6	13	NA	NA	TRBJ1-1	CASSLTGNTEAFF	TGTGCCAGCAGTCTGACAGGGAACACTGAAGCTTTCTTT
TRBV28	14	few	NA	TRBJ2-1	CASKGTGPYNEQFF	TGTGCCAGCAAAGGGACTGGCCCTTACAATGAGCAGTTCTTC
TRBV30	15	NA	TRBD1	TRBJ1-1	CAWSVPGQGGRGAFF	TGTGCCTGGAGTGTACCGGGACAGGGAGGGAGAGGAGCTTTCTTT
TRBV3-1/TRBV3-2	16	few	TRBD1	TRBJ1-2	CASSPSTGGAYYGYTF	TGTGCCAGCAGCCCGAGTACAGGGGGCGCTTACTATGGCTACACCTTC
TRBV28	14	NA	TRBD1	TRBJ2-7	CASSFPDRGHEQYF	TGTGCCAGCAGTTTCCCGGACAGGGGTCACGAGCAGTACTTC
TRBV12-3/TRBV12-4	13	NA	NA	TRBJ2-1	CASSTSGYNEQFF	TGTGCCAGCAGCACAAGCGGATACAATGAGCAGTTCTTC
TRBV5-1	15	NA	TRBD2	TRBJ2-1	CASSLGEREVDEQFF	TGCGCCAGCAGCTTGGGGGAGCGGGAGGTAGATGAGCAGTTCTTC
TRBV3-1/TRBV3-2	18	NA	TRBD2	TRBJ2-1	CASSQEPLAGDAYNEQFF	TGTGCCAGCAGCCAAGAACCTTTAGCGGGGGATGCCTACAATGAGCAGTTCTTC
TRBV5-6	13	NA	TRBD2	TRBJ2-1	CASSLGREGEQFF	TGTGCCAGCAGCTTGGGCAGGGAGGGGGAGCAGTTCTTC
TRBV3-1/TRBV3-2	16	NA	TRBD2	TRBJ2-1	CASSQSISGRTNEQFF	TGTGCCAGCAGTCAGTCTATCAGCGGGAGGACCAATGAGCAGTTCTTC
TRBV4-1	20	NA	TRBD2	TRBJ2-1	CASSLGPGTSGGAAYNEQFF	TGCGCCAGCAGCCTGGGGCCCGGGACTAGCGGGGGGGCCGCCTACAATGAGCAGTTCTTC
TRBV19	15	NA	TRBD1	TRBJ2-1	CASSNPGQGWNEQFF	TGTGCCAGTAGTAATCCGGGACAGGGCTGGAATGAGCAGTTCTTC
TRBV28	13	NA	NA	TRBJ1-4	CASSLDGGGKLFF	TGTGCCAGCAGTTTAGATGGGGGGGGAAAACTGTTTTTT
TRBV6-5	13	NA	NA	TRBJ1-5	CASSYGPNQPQHF	TGTGCCAGCAGTTACGGGCCAAATCAGCCCCAGCATTTT
TRBV29-1	11	NA	NA	TRBJ2-7	CSVGYMAEQYF	TGCAGCGTTGGATATATGGCCGAGCAGTACTTC
TRBV21-1	17	NA	NA	TRBJ2-7	CASSKEQTGNASYEQYF	TGTGCCAGCAGCAAAGAACAAACAGGGAACGCTTCCTACGAGCAGTACTTC
TRBV30	13	NA	TRBD1	TRBJ1-5	CAWSAGQAQPQHF	TGTGCCTGGAGCGCGGGACAGGCTCAGCCCCAGCATTTT
TRBV28	15	NA	NA	TRBJ1-5	CASSLSRAVYQPQHF	TGTGCCAGCAGTTTGTCGCGGGCAGTATATCAGCCCCAGCATTTT
TRBV27	16	NA	NA	TRBJ1-5	CASSLLGWRGLQPQHF	TGTGCCAGCAGTTTATTGGGGTGGCGGGGGCTTCAGCCCCAGCATTTT
TRBV27	16	NA	NA	TRBJ2-2	CASSFLAGELPGELFF	NA
TRBV7-8	16	few	NA	TRBJ2-1	CASSHFSGSSYNEQFF	TGTGCCAGCAGCCACTTCAGCGGAAGTTCCTACAATGAGCAGTTCTTC
TRBV6-4	15	NA	TRBD2	TRBJ2-3	CASSDGGGATDTQYF	TGTGCCAGCAGTGACGGCGGGGGGGCCACAGATACGCAGTATTTT
TRBV9	14	NA	TRBD1	TRBJ2-3	CASSVGQARYTQYF	TGTGCCAGCAGCGTCGGACAGGCCCGATATACGCAGTATTTT
TRBV15	14	NA	TRBD2	TRBJ2-5	CATSRGGGKETQYF	TGTGCCACCAGCAGAGGGGGGGGGAAAGAGACCCAGTACTTC
TRBV11-2	17	NA	TRBD2	TRBJ2-1	CASSLGTRGRAFNEQFF	TGTGCCAGCAGCTTGGGGACGCGCGGGAGGGCGTTCAATGAGCAGTTCTTC
TRBV7-9	16	NA	NA	TRBJ2-2	CASSTWEVWRSGELFF	TGTGCCAGCAGCACCTGGGAAGTCTGGAGGTCCGGGGAGCTGTTTTTT